These T cell receptor beta chains were read from a single sample in a study of T cell responses to AZD1222 COVID-19 vaccine. TCRdb keeps only in-frame clones here, not all; method: immunoSEQ multiplex PCR. The sample lists under 95,000 clones, about 90% occurring once. Material: peripheral blood, obtained 28 days after the second AZD1222 dose. All receptors derive from an adult who received the AZD1222 COVID-19 vaccine. Each CDR3 is given without its conserved first and last residue.

v_call	j_call	cdr3_aa
TRBV11-2	TRBJ2-1	ASSFGQAPYNEQF
TRBV9	TRBJ2-1	ASSVGINSSYNEQF
TRBV6-1	TRBJ2-7	ASSETVTGSYEQY
TRBV5-1	TRBJ2-7	ASSFGGSGSYEQY
TRBV7-2	TRBJ1-6	ASSFGQASRGSPLH
TRBV4-3	TRBJ2-7	ASSQDPASGLYEQY
TRBV2	TRBJ2-3	ANVAGGEADTQY
TRBV3-1/TRBV3-2	TRBJ2-7	ASSQDRVAGPYEQY
TRBV15	TRBJ2-5	ATSRGSTGPETQY
TRBV6-1	TRBJ2-7	ASSETYEQY
TRBV4-1	TRBJ2-1	ASSQGSGVGYNEQF
TRBV4-2	TRBJ1-2	ASSQDHRGRGRVNYGYT
TRBV7-9	TRBJ1-4	ASRLTGGNEKLF
TRBV2	TRBJ1-2	ASSEPGGFVYGYT
TRBV12-5	TRBJ2-7	ASGLGGGLAGEQY
TRBV27	TRBJ1-6	ASSLAVRSPLH
TRBV11-2	TRBJ2-1	ASSLDLVQGYNEQF
TRBV11-2	TRBJ1-5	ASSLEGQPHQPQH
TRBV7-2	TRBJ2-6	ASSLEGIGANVLT
TRBV12-3/TRBV12-4	TRBJ2-3	ASSLARGDTQY
TRBV7-9	TRBJ1-1	ASSAGYWGRNTEAF
TRBV4-1	TRBJ1-6	ASSQLAGANSPLH
TRBV6-5	TRBJ1-2	ASGQKGGYT
TRBV27	TRBJ2-1	ASRTTARESSYNEQF
TRBV11-2	TRBJ1-1	ASSFDSNTEAF
TRBV20-1	TRBJ2-1	SASFADPSYNEQF
TRBV4-1	TRBJ2-1	ASSQDPGRGAYNEQF
TRBV28	TRBJ1-4	ASMAGGWEGEKLF
TRBV6-6	TRBJ2-2	ASSPLGDATNTGELF
TRBV28	TRBJ1-1	ASSYRQQAF
TRBV5-5	TRBJ1-2	ASSPRDTSNYGYT